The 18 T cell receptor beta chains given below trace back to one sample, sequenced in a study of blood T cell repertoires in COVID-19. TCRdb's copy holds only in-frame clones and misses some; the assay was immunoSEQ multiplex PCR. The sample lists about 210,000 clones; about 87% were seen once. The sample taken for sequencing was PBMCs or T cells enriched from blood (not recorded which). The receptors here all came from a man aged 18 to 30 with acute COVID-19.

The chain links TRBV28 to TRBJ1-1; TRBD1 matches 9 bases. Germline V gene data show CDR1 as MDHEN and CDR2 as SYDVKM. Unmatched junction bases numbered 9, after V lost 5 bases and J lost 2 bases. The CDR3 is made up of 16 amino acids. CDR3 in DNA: TGTGCCAGCAGTCCGACAGGGGGGGGAGATAACACTGAAGCTTTCTTT. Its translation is CASSPTGGGDNTEAFF.

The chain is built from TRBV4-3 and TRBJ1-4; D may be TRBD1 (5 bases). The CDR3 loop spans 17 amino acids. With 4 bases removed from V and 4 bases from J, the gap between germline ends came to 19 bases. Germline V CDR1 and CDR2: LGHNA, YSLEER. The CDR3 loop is CASSPGPGRDRNEKLFF. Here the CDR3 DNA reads TGCGCCAGCAGCCCCGGTCCGGGCAGGGATCGTAATGAAAAACTGTTTTTT.

CDR3 DNA sequence: TGCGCCAGCACCTATGGTCGCGGAACCTACGAGCAGTACTTC. Amino acid sequence: CASTYGRGTYEQYF. The chain joins TRBV5-1 to TRBJ2-7; D ambiguous. Germline V lookup: CDR1 SGHRS, CDR2 YFSETQ. The V end lost 6 bases, the J end lost 2 bases, and 15 bases lay between the germline ends. The CDR3 is 14 amino acids.

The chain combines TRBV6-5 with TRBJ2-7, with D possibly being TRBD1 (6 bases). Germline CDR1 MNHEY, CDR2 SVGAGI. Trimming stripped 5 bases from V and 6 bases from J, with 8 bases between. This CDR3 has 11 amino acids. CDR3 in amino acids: CASSQGTEQYF. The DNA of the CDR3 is TGTGCCAGCAGTCAGGGGACCGAGCAGTACTTC.

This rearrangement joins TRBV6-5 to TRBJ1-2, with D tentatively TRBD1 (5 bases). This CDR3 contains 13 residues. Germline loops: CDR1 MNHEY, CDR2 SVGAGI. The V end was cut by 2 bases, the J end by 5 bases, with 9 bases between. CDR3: CASSYGALYGYTF. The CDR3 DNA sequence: TGTGCCAGCAGTTACGGGGCGTTGTATGGCTACACCTTC.

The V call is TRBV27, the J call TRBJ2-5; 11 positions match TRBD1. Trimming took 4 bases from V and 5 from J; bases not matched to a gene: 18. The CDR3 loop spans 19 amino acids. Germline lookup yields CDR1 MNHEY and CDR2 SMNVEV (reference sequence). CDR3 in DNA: TGTGCCAGCAGTTGCCCGTTAATCTTAGGACAGGGGGCGGATGAGACCCAGTACTTC. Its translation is CASSCPLILGQGADETQYF.

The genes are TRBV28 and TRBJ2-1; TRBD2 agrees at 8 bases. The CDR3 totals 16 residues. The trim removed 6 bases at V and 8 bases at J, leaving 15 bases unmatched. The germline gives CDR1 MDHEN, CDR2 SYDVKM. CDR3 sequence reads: CASSPMGLAGVDEQFF. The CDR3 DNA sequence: TGTGCCAGCAGCCCTATGGGTCTAGCGGGCGTCGATGAGCAGTTCTTC.

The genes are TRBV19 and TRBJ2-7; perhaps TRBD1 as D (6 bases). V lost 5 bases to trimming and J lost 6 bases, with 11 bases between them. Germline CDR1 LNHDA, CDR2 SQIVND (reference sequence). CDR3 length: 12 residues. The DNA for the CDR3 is TGTGCCAGTAGTCCAGGGGCAGGCGAGCAGTACTTC. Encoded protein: CASSPGAGEQYF.

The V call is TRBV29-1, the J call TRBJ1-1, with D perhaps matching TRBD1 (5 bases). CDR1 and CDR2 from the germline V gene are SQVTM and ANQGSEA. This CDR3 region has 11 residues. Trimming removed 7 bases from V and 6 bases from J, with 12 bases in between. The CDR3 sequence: CSGGGGAEAFF. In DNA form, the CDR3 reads TGCAGCGGGGGTGGGGGGGCTGAAGCTTTCTTT.

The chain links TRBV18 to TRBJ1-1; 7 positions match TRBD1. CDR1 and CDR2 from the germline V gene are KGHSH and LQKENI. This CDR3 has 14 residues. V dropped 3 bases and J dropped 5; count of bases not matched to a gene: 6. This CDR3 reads CASSPRQGRTEAFF. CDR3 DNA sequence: TGTGCCAGCTCACCCAGACAGGGCCGTACTGAAGCTTTCTTT.

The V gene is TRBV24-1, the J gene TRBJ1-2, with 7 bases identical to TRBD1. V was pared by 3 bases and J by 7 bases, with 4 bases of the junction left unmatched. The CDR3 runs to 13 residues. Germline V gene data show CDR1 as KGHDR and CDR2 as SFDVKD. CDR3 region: CATSDEQGLGYTF. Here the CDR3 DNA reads TGTGCCACCAGTGATGAACAGGGGCTTGGCTACACCTTC.

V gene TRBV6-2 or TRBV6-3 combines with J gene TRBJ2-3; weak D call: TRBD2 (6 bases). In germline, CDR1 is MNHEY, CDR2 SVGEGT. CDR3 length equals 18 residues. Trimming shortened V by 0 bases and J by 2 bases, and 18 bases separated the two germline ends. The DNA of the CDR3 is TGTGCCAGCAGTTACTCAACTAGGTTAGCGGAGCACACAGATACGCAGTATTTT. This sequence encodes CASSYSTRLAEHTDTQYF.

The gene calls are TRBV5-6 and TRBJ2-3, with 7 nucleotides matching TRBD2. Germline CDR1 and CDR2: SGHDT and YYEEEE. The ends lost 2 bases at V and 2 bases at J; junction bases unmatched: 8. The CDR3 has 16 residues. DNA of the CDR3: TGTGCCAGCAGCTTTCGGCTAGCGGAGTCCACAGATACGCAGTATTTT. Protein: CASSFRLAESTDTQYF.

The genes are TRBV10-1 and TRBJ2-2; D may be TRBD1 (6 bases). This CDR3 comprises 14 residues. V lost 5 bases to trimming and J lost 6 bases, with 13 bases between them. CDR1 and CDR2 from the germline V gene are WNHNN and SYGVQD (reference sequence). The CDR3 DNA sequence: TGCGCCAGCAGTAGAGGACAGTCCGCCGGGGAGCTGTTTTTT. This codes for CASSRGQSAGELFF.

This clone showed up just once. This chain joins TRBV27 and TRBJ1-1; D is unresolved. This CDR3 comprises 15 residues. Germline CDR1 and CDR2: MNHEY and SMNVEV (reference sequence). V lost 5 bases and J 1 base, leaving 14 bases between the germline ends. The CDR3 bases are TGTGCCAGCAGTCCAATGTCCGGGAAGAACACTGAAGCTTTCTTT. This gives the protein CASSPMSGKNTEAFF.

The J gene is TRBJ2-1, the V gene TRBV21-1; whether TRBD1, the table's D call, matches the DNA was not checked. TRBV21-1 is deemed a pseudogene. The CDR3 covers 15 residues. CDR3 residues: CASSKDRVAYNEQFF. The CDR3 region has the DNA TGTGCCAGCAGCAAAGACAGGGTTGCCTACAATGAGCAGTTCTTC.

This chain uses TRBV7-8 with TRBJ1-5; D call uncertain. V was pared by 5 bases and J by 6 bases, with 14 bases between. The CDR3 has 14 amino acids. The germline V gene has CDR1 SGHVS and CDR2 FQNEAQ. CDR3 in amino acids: CASSIPGVGQPQHF. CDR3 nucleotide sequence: TGTGCCAGCAGCATCCCGGGTGTTGGTCAGCCCCAGCATTTT. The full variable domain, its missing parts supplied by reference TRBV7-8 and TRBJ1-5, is GAGVSQSPRYKVAKRGQDVALRCDPISGHVSLFWYQQALGQGPEFLTYFQNEAQLDKSGLPSDRFFAERPEGSVSTLKIQRTQQEDSAVYLCASSIPGVGQPQHFGDGTRLSIL.

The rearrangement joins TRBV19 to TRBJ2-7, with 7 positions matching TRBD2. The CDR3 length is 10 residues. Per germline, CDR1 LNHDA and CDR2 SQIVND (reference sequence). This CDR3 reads CAAGAGEQYF. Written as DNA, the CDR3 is TGTGCTGCGGGAGCGGGGGAGCAGTACTTC.